The T cell receptor (beta chain) described here comes from a study of T cell responses to AZD1222 COVID-19 vaccine (dated by TCRdb to the early 2020s). Context from the whole study: Because spike-specific TCR depth and breadth did not differ between the two schedules, AZD1222 recipients who got a second dose at roughly 4 weeks were pooled with those who got a second dose at roughly 12 weeks. TCR sequencing covered more than 230 trial participants: approximately 200 given two doses of AZD1222 and 26 given two doses of MenACWY control vaccine. Enrollment into the trials was organized by age into subgroups of 18-55, 56-69 and 70-plus years, and those subgroups contained roughly 150, 30 and 60 TCR-sequenced participants, respectively.

General conclusions and limits of the study: Participants were mostly white British, with more females than males. The authors suggested clonal diversity may have been underestimated. Reportedly, almost half of the unique spike-specific TCRs recognized epitopes lying outside the regions that are mutated in the B.1.351 and B.1.1.7 variants. Spike-specific TCR breadth and depth rose significantly after two AZD1222 doses compared with day 0 and with MenACWY recipients. Conclusions about previously exposed vaccinees were limited because only a handful of AZD1222 recipients were SARS-CoV-2 seropositive at baseline. Vaccine-associated CD4 TCRs spanned the whole spike protein, with dominant responses in regions 160-218 and 743-854. Because no day 14 peak-response samples were available, repertoires were characterized only after the peak T cell response. In the small 56-69-year group, the increase in depth fell short of significance, most likely because of low power.

With regard to this clone: Its binding antigen is unknown. The sample holds no much larger clone one base away, and base qualities are not on file. In the same sample, other DNA sequences code for this CDR3.

Taken from cysteine to phenylalanine, the CDR3 has 11 residues. CDR3 DNA is the only sequence kept; it has 33 bases, read in frame from the first base. V is clipped by 5 bases and J by 5 bases, and the sequence between their germline boundaries is 6 bases long. The CDR1 and CDR2 encoded by the germline V gene are SQVTM and ANQGSEA. This specimen's time point label, per the study, means: baseline before first vaccination. Vaccinee samples were obtained from the UK trials COV001 and COV002, which included a single-blind randomized controlled phase 2/3 trial of AZD1222 (ChAdOx1 nCoV-19) in healthy adults. For TCRbeta chain sequencing, PBMC samples were collected from trial participants at day 0 and at day 28 after the second dose. The CDR3 regions of human TCRbeta chains were analyzed by immunosequencing. As for the original processing: TCRs in the repertoires were matched against a reference library of SARS-CoV-2-specific TCRs that had been generated with the MIRA antigen-specificity platform. Breadth was defined as the fraction of unique TCRs that were SARS-CoV-2-associated. Depth was defined as the fraction of total T cells that were SARS-CoV-2-associated. Using the MIRA data, each spike-specific TCR was mapped to the spike region that the TCR reacts to and placed in a CD4 or CD8 class. Log10-transformed breadth and depth values were compared by one-way ANOVA with Sidak's multiple comparisons tests. This is the immuneACCESS table as TCRdb keeps it, with only in-frame sequences that have V and J called. A part of the clones is gone; compared with another copy, unresolved V genes explain less than half, and the rest is unexplained. The V and J calls and the clone size are those of that table, but D and trimming were determined from the DNA. Recorded for this sample are 170,000 or so clones; 90% of them occurred a single time. Roughly 1.6% of the sample is taken by the ten largest.

The specimen comprised peripheral blood, sampled on day 0 of AZD1222 vaccination. The chain is encoded by TRBV29-1 joined to TRBJ1-4; no D segment can be confidently identified. The sequence was collected from an adult in good health. Read as DNA, the sequence is TGCAGCGTTACGACAAATGAAAAACTGTTTTTT. It codes for CSVTTNEKLFF.